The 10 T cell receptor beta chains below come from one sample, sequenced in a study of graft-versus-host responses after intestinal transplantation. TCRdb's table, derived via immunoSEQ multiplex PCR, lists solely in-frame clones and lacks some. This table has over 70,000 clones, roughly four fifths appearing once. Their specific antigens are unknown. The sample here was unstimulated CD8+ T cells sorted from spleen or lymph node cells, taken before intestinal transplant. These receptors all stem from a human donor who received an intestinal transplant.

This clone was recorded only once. The chain's CDR3 is CAISAWDRGPGEQYF. Here the CDR3 DNA reads TGTGCCATCAGTGCCTGGGACAGGGGGCCGGGCGAGCAGTACTTC. The chain links TRBV10-3 to TRBJ2-7; 12 bases align to TRBD1. CDR1 and CDR2 (germline): ENHRY, SYGVKD. The CDR3 has 15 residues. The V gene end was trimmed by 4 bases and the J gene end by 6 bases; junction bases not matched to a gene: 7.

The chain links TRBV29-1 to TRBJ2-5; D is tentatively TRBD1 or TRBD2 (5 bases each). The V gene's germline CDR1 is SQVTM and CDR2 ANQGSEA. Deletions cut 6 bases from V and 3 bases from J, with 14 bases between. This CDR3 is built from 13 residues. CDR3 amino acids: CSVPRLGEETQYF. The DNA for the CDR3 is TGCAGCGTCCCTCGATTGGGGGAAGAGACCCAGTACTTC.

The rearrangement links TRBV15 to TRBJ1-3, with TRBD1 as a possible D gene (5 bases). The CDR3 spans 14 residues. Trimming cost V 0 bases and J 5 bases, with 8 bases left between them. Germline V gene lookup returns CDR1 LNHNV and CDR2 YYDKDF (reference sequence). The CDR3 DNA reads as TGTGCCACCAGCAGAGATGAGGGGCGAAACACCATATATTTT. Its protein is CATSRDEGRNTIYF.

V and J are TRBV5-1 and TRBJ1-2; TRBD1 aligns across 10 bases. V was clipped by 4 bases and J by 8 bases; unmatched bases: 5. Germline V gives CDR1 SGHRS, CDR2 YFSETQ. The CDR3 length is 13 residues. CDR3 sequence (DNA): TGCGCCAGCAGCCCCGGGACAGGGGACGGCTACACCTTC. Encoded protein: CASSPGTGDGYTF.

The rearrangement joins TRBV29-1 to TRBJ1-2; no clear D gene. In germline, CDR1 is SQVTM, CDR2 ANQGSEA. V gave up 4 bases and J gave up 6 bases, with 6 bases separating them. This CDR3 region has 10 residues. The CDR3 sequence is CSVGGNGYTF. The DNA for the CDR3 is TGCAGCGTTGGAGGGAATGGCTACACCTTC.

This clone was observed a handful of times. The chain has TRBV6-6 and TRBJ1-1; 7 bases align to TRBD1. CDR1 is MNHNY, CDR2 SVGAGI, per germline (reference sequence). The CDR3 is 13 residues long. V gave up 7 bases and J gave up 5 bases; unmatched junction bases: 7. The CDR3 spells CASNLQGWTEAFF. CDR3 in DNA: TGTGCCAGCAACCTACAGGGGTGGACTGAAGCTTTCTTT.

The CDR3 protein is CAISSLGRNTEAFF. As DNA, the CDR3 is TGTGCCATCAGTTCCCTGGGCCGGAACACTGAAGCTTTCTTT. The chain employs TRBV10-3 and TRBJ1-1; no reliable D call. Trimming removed 5 bases at V and 1 base at J, with 11 bases between. Per the germline V gene, CDR1 is ENHRY and CDR2 is SYGVKD. CDR3 size: 14 residues.

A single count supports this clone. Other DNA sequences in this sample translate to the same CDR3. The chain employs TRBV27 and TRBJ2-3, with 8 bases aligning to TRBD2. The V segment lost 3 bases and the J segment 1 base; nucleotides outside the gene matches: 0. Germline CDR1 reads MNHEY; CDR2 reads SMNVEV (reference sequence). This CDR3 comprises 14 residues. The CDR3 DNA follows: TGTGCCAGCAGTTTGACTAGCGGCACAGATACGCAGTATTTT. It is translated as CASSLTSGTDTQYF.

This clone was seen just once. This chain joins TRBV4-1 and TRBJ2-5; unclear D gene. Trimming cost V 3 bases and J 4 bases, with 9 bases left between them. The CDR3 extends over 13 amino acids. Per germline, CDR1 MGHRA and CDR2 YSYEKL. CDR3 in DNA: TGCGCCAGCAGCCACGCAGGTCCAGAGACCCAGTACTTC. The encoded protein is CASSHAGPETQYF.

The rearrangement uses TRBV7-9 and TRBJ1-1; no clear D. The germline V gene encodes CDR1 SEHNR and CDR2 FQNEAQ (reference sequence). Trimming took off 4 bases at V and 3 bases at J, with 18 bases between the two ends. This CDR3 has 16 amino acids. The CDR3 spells CASSSPWTEPDTEAFF. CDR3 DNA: TGTGCCAGCAGCTCGCCCTGGACGGAGCCGGACACTGAAGCTTTCTTT. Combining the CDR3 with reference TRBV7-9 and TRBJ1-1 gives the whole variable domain DTGVSQNPRHKITKRGQNVTFRCDPISEHNRLYWYRQTLGQGPEFLTYFQNEAQLEKSRLLSDRFSAERPKGSFSTLEIQRTEQGDSAMYLCASSSPWTEPDTEAFFGQGTRLTVV.